This T cell receptor (beta chain) was captured by sequencing in a study of blood T cells in healthy people across ages. Study-level results: Possibly confounding the expanded clonotype changes was the fact that donor CMV status was unknown. Long-lived and aged donors differed, with more naive CD4+ cells and higher diversity in the long-lived.

A second about 6 to 11 cycle PCR used barcoded and J-beta primers. TCRdb fed the 5' RACE reads into MiXCR, producing one record per CDR3 protein. The table lists 1.5 million to 2 million distinct CDR3 sequences, 40% to 55% of them singletons. To note about this clonotype: What it binds is not known.

The length of the CDR3 is 15 residues. Losses at the gene ends were 2 bases for V and 4 bases for J; bases not matched to a gene: 6. CDR1 is SGHRS, CDR2 YFSETQ, per germline. V is TRBV5-1 and J is TRBJ2-5; 9 nucleotides match TRBD1. The sequenced material came from blood. This receptor was identified in a woman in her 40s in good health. CDR3 sequence: CASSLPTGGSETQYF. The CDR3 nucleotides read TGCGCCAGCAGCTTACCGACAGGGGGATCAGAGACCCAGTACTTC.